Listed below are T cell receptor beta chains from one sample, sequenced in a study of blood T cell repertoires in COVID-19. Using immunoSEQ multiplex PCR, the repertoire was profiled, and TCRdb retains in-frame clones only, with some absent. Of about 320,000 clones listed, around nine tenths are singletons. Sequencing was performed on PBMCs or T cells enriched from blood (not recorded which). The receptor set was obtained from a man aged 30 to 39 who had recovered from COVID-19. Each CDR3 is given with its conserved first and last residue. Fields, in order: clone size, J gene, CDR3 length, D gene, V gene, CDR3 DNA, CDR3 protein. D genes are given only for firm matches. Size tells how often a clone was seen (once, few, many) or the class of an expanded clone, and some rows leave it out.

>.|TRBJ1-5|19|.|TRBV19
TGTGCCAGTAGTATTCCCAATATTTTTCACGACAGCGCCAATCAGCCCCAGCATTTT
CASSIPNIFHDSANQPQHF
>once|TRBJ1-6|11|.|TRBV7-9
TGTGCCAGTGGGCCTAATTCACCCCTCCACTTT
CASGPNSPLHF
>.|TRBJ2-5|14|.|TRBV15
TGTGCCACCAGCCGGACTAGGGGGCAAGAGACCCAGTACTTC
CATSRTRGQETQYF
>.|TRBJ1-5|15|TRBD1|TRBV5-6
TGTGCCAGCAGCTCGACAGGGTATAGCAATCAGCCCCAGCATTTT
CASSSTGYSNQPQHF
>once|TRBJ2-3|17|TRBD1|TRBV7-6
TGTGCCAGCAGCTTAGTCGTACAGGGGGTAGGCACAGATACGCAGTATTTT
CASSLVVQGVGTDTQYF
>.|TRBJ2-7|13|.|TRBV6-5
TGTGCCAGCAGTCCAGGGGTCCCCTACGAGCAGTACTTC
CASSPGVPYEQYF
>.|TRBJ2-7|13|.|TRBV6-5
TGTGCCAGCAGCCACGACAGTTCCTACGAGCAGTACTTC
CASSHDSSYEQYF
>.|TRBJ2-1|14|TRBD2|TRBV6-5
TGTGCCAGCAGCGACGGGACTAGCGACAATGAGCAGTTCTTC
CASSDGTSDNEQFF
>.|TRBJ1-6|15|.|TRBV28
TGTGCCAGCAGTTTATCTACCCCCTATAATTCACCCCTCCACTTT
CASSLSTPYNSPLHF
>.|TRBJ1-3|16|.|TRBV7-9
TGTGCCAGCAGCTTAGGGCAGGGTTATGCTGGAAACACCATATATTTT
CASSLGQGYAGNTIYF
>.|TRBJ2-7|15|.|TRBV3-1/TRBV3-2
TGTGCCAGCAGCCAAGGACCGGGACACCCCTACGAGCAGTACTTC
CASSQGPGHPYEQYF
>.|TRBJ2-7|14|.|TRBV6-5
TGTGCCAGCAGTTTCTCCCCAAATTCCTACGAGCAGTACTTC
CASSFSPNSYEQYF
>.|TRBJ1-2|15|.|TRBV5-4
TGTGCCAGCAGACAACAATCACTCTTCAGCGGCGGCTACACCTTC
CASRQQSLFSGGYTF
>.|TRBJ2-3|15|TRBD2|TRBV9
TGTGCCAGCAGCGACCCCCTGGGGGGGACAGATACGCAGTATTTT
CASSDPLGGTDTQYF
>few|TRBJ1-3|16|.|TRBV10-2
TGCGCCAGCAGGCTGGGGAGCAGAGCCTCTGGAAACACCATATATTTT
CASRLGSRASGNTIYF
>once|TRBJ1-1|16|TRBD1|TRBV28
TGTGCCAGCAGTTCCACTTCAGGGGGTTGGGCCACTGAAGCTTTCTTT
CASSSTSGGWATEAFF
>once|TRBJ2-7|15|.|TRBV7-6
TGTGCCAGCAACCCGGGCTCAGGGTTAACCTACGAGCAGTACTTC
CASNPGSGLTYEQYF
>few|TRBJ2-7|15|.|TRBV6-5
TGTGCCAGCAGTTTCGGGATAAGAAGTGAGTACGAGCAGTACTTC
CASSFGIRSEYEQYF
>once|TRBJ2-7|14|.|TRBV18
TGTGCCAGCTCACCGGACACAAGGAATTACGAGCAGTACTTC
CASSPDTRNYEQYF
>.|TRBJ2-3|17|TRBD2|TRBV3-1/TRBV3-2
TGTGCCAGCAGCCACGGACTAGCGGGAAGGAGCACAGATACGCAGTATTTT
CASSHGLAGRSTDTQYF
>.|TRBJ1-2|13|.|TRBV5-1
TGCGCCAGCAGCGAGGGTTACAACTATGGCTACACCTTC
CASSEGYNYGYTF
>.|TRBJ2-1|15|TRBD2|TRBV5-1
TGCGCCAGCAGCTTGCGAGCGGGGGCGTACAATGAGCAGTTCTTC
CASSLRAGAYNEQFF
>.|TRBJ1-3|16|.|TRBV5-1
TGCGCCAGCAGCTTGGCCCCAGGGTCCAGCGGAAACACCATATATTTT
CASSLAPGSSGNTIYF
>few|TRBJ2-3|15|TRBD2|TRBV5-1
TGCGCCAGCAGCTTACCTAGCGGGGGGATAGATACGCAGTATTTT
CASSLPSGGIDTQYF
>.|TRBJ2-1|14|TRBD2|TRBV5-4
TGTGCCAGCAGCTCCCGGGGGGGGGACAATGAGCAGTTCTTC
CASSSRGGDNEQFF
>once|TRBJ1-3|15|.|TRBV9
TGTGCCAGCAGCGCTGACCCCGGAGGGGGAAACACCATATATTTT
CASSADPGGGNTIYF
>.|TRBJ2-3|16|TRBD2|TRBV2
TGTGCCAGCAACCTAGCGGGGGTTCTCAGCACAGATACGCAGTATTTT
CASNLAGVLSTDTQYF
>.|TRBJ2-5|16|.|TRBV19
TGTGCCAGTAGTATAGTCAGCCAGGGCATGGGGGAGACCCAGTACTTC
CASSIVSQGMGETQYF
>.|TRBJ1-6|15|.|TRBV7-9
TGTGCCAGCAGCTTATCGATCCAGGTGGGCTCACCCCTCCACTTT
CASSLSIQVGSPLHF
>few|TRBJ2-7|15|TRBD1|TRBV19
TGTGCCAGTAGTAATCTTAGGGGGCTTCACTACGAGCAGTACTTC
CASSNLRGLHYEQYF
>.|TRBJ2-7|14|.|TRBV6-5
TGTGCCAGCAGTTACTCGAGCGGGTTCTACGAGCAGTACTTC
CASSYSSGFYEQYF
>.|TRBJ1-1|17|TRBD1|TRBV2
TGTGCCAGCAGTGAAATATTGGACACAGGGGCGGACACTGAAGCTTTCTTT
CASSEILDTGADTEAFF
>.|TRBJ1-2|13|.|TRBV28
TGTGCCAGCAATAACAACGGGGTTGATGGCTACACCTTC
CASNNNGVDGYTF
>.|TRBJ2-7|15|.|TRBV6-1
TGTGCCAGCAGTGAAGGGAGGACAGCAACCTACGAGCAGTACTTC
CASSEGRTATYEQYF
>.|TRBJ2-7|12|.|TRBV20-1
TGCAGTGCTAGTCCGGGTATCGACGAGCAGTACTTC
CSASPGIDEQYF
>.|TRBJ1-2|16|TRBD1|TRBV9
TGTGCCAGCAGCGTCGATGCTGGACAGGGGCTGGATGGCTACACCTTC
CASSVDAGQGLDGYTF
>.|TRBJ1-5|17|.|TRBV19
TGTGCCAGTAGTATAGGGGGGGTGGGATATAGCAATCAGCCCCAGCATTTT
CASSIGGVGYSNQPQHF
>.|TRBJ2-6|16|TRBD1|TRBV4-1
TGCGCCAGCAGCCAGTCCTTTCGGGACAGGGACAACGTCCTGACTTTC
CASSQSFRDRDNVLTF
>.|TRBJ2-2|14|.|TRBV29-1
TGCAGCGTTGACAGGGGTCGGGGCACCGGGGAGCTGTTTTTT
CSVDRGRGTGELFF
>once|TRBJ2-6|19|TRBD1|TRBV28
TGTGCCAGCAGTCTTAGGGACGGACAGGTCCCCTCTGGGGCCAACGTCCTGACTTTC
CASSLRDGQVPSGANVLTF
>.|TRBJ1-1|13|TRBD1|TRBV27
TGTGCCAGCAGTCCTCGGACAGGGCCTGAAGCTTTCTTT
CASSPRTGPEAFF
>once|TRBJ2-7|15|.|TRBV19
TGTGCCAGTAGTATATTGGGGGCTTCCTCCTACGAGCAGTACTTC
CASSILGASSYEQYF
>.|TRBJ1-6|14|.|TRBV6-4
TGTGCCAGCAGTGACCGGGTCAGTGGGTCACCCCTCCACTTT
CASSDRVSGSPLHF
>.|TRBJ1-5|12|.|TRBV4-2
TGTGCCAGCCGGGGGGACAATCAGCCCCAGCATTTT
CASRGDNQPQHF
>.|TRBJ2-7|16|TRBD2|TRBV10-3
TGTGCCATCAGTGAGGCCCCTAGCGGGGGGGCTTACGAGCAGTACTTC
CAISEAPSGGAYEQYF
>.|TRBJ2-7|14|TRBD1|TRBV6-2/TRBV6-3
TGTGCCAGCAGTCCCCTGAGGGGGCGGGACGAGCAGTACTTC
CASSPLRGRDEQYF
>.|TRBJ2-7|17|TRBD1|TRBV6-6
TGTGCCAGCAGTCAAACCGGACAGGGACGTATCGGGGCCGAGCAGTACTTC
CASSQTGQGRIGAEQYF
>.|TRBJ1-2|15|TRBD1|TRBV3-1/TRBV3-2
TGTGCCAGCAGAGCAGGGACAGGGCTACACTATGGCTACACCTTC
CASRAGTGLHYGYTF